This section outlines one TCR beta chain sequence together with its context. Its antigen is as yet unknown. A far larger clone is just one base off, so this is likely a read error. The library was built from about 400 ng RNA with molecular barcoded adaptors for alpha/delta and beta/gamma chains. TCRdb called the reads again in MiXCR, with one record for every CDR3 protein. This sample has about 48,000 distinct CDR3 sequences; approximately 18% occur once, and the top ten carry 15%. This CDR3 has 13 amino acids. The V gene's germline CDR1 is SEHNR and CDR2 FQNEAQ (reference sequence). This entry belongs to a study of read filtering for tumor transcriptome and immune sequencing. The study, taken as a whole, reports: Without single-read clonotypes, shared clonotype proportions correlated more between IR-seq and RNA-seq.

This TCR was recovered from a donor aged 40 or over with multiple myeloma. The rearrangement joins TRBV7-9 to TRBJ2-1; 8 bases map to TRBD2. Source material: a population of CD138-negative cells sorted from bone marrow. The CDR3 region is CASSLGTSSELFF. The CDR3 DNA reads TGTGCCAGCAGCTTAGGGACTAGCAGTGAGCTGTTCTTC.